The T cell receptor beta chain under discussion was sequenced for a study of regulatory T cells in long-lasting Graves disease. Looking at the study overall: With positive TSH receptor antibodies and over 5 years of antithyroid drugs, Graves' disease was considered persistent.

Concerning this clonotype itself: The antigen is undetermined.

The germline CDR1 and CDR2 sequences are ENHRY and SYGVKD. V lost 6 bases and J 1 base, leaving 9 bases between the germline ends. This CDR3 has 14 residues. iRepertoire HTBI primers and Arm-PCR of CDR3 regions built TCR beta libraries. Original analysis: Identified segments across samples numbered 55 to 70 TRBV and about 15 TRBJ. TCRdb called the multiplex PCR reads again in MiXCR, with one record for every CDR3 protein. TCRdb's processing, not the authors' own work, is the source of the V and J calls. The table records a few hundred thousand distinct CDR3 sequences, 20% to 25% of them present only once. Study-wide findings and caveats: Persistent Graves' patients showed reduced TCR diversity versus newly diagnosed patients. Preferential use of TRBV28, TRBJ1-2 and TRBJ2-5 was seen in persistent disease.

The time point is: persistent/refractory GD, antithyroid drugs over 5 years with positive TRAb. Extracted RNA from PBMCs served as the source of the TCR library. The sequence was collected from a female donor with Graves disease. The chain joins TRBV10-3 to TRBJ2-2; D might be TRBD1 (5 bases). The sample was peripheral blood mononuclear cells (PBMCs), taken when the disease was refractory, from a patient treated with antithyroid drugs. The CDR3 loop reads CAIRTRENTGELFF. The CDR3 DNA reads TGTGCCATCAGAACCAGGGAGAACACCGGGGAGCTGTTTTTT.